Listed here is a single TCR beta chain. Its antigen is not yet known. No base-level quality is on record; no much larger clone is a single base apart. This specimen comes from a study of control samples from healthy donors and cancer patients (dated by TCRdb to about 2020). To prepare the library, the immunoSEQ multiplex PCR assay was applied. This immuneACCESS table, as held by TCRdb, lists in-frame sequences with V and J called but not all clones. Of the missing ones, under half trace to an unresolved V gene in checked studies; the others have no known cause. This sample lists more than 95,000 clones; 85% to 95% were detected once. The ten largest clones take up approximately 7.6% of the sample. The TCR comes from a young man in good health. Sequencing used blood.

Here the CDR3 is given as CASSLQVREQYF. The nucleotide sequence is TGTGCCAGCAGTTTACAGGTTAGGGAGCAGTACTTC. The rearranged segments are TRBV12-3 or TRBV12-4 and TRBJ2-7, with the D gene uncertain. The V and J ends are trimmed by 2 bases and 7 bases, leaving 9 bases between them. The CDR3 holds 12 amino acids from the cysteine to the phenylalanine. Only CDR3 DNA remains: 36 bases, in frame from the first base.